This is a list of T cell receptor beta chains from one sample in a study of shared clonotypes between healthy human individuals. Measured with immunoSEQ multiplex PCR; TCRdb has only the in-frame clones, and not every one. The sample includes under 1 million clones, 90% to 97% of them seen just once. The sample taken for sequencing was naive CD8+ T cells sorted from blood. These receptors all stem from a man in his thirties or forties in good health. CDR3s include the opening cysteine and the closing phenylalanine or tryptophan. D genes are given only for firm matches.

TRBD2	TRBV4-1	TRBJ2-3	CASSRSGPGLGSTDTQYF
-	TRBV25-1	TRBJ2-7	CATSDRPYEQYF
-	TRBV6-5	TRBJ2-4	CASAGYENIQYF
-	TRBV11-2	TRBJ2-1	CASSLYAGQFSNEQFF
TRBD2	TRBV5-1	TRBJ2-1	CASSLAGIIHNEQFF
TRBD1	TRBV6-5	TRBJ1-3	CASRGQGAGNTIYF
-	TRBV7-9	TRBJ2-3	CASSLVDTQYF
-	TRBV9	TRBJ2-7	CASSVGTSLHEQYF
-	TRBV9	TRBJ1-1	CASSAHQGTTEAFF
-	TRBV7-9	TRBJ2-7	CASLNRVGEQYF
-	TRBV29-1	TRBJ2-1	CSVDKDGSNEQFF
TRBD2	TRBV28	TRBJ2-1	CASSLTLGGTSYNEQFF
-	TRBV4-3	TRBJ2-5	CASSQDGGLQETQYF
-	TRBV9	TRBJ2-2	CASSVSGVGAGELFF
TRBD1	TRBV4-2	TRBJ1-2	CASSQRDSYGYTF
TRBD1	TRBV11-3	TRBJ2-5	CASSLRATGSVETQYF